This T cell receptor beta chain appears in the sequencing data of a study of blood T cells in healthy people across ages. Study as a whole: The template switching approach captured approximately one barcoded beta molecule for every two T cells.

The V gene's germline CDR1 is SGHDN and CDR2 FVKESK. The V segment lost 2 bases and the J segment 7 bases; nucleotides outside the gene matches: 6. The CDR3 has 17 residues. A second PCR of about 7 to 12 cycles used a sample-barcoded 5' primer and a J-beta primer mix. TCRdb reprocessed the 5' RACE reads with MiXCR, giving one entry per CDR3 protein. The data contain 380,000 or so distinct CDR3 sequences, roughly half of them singletons. The genes are TRBV14 and TRBJ2-1; 15 bases are a match to TRBD2. This TCR was sampled from a man between 60 and 75 years old in good health. Source material: blood. CDR3 protein: CASSQRRTSGRGNEQFF. CDR3 in DNA: TGTGCCAGCAGCCAAAGGCGGACTAGCGGGAGGGGAAATGAGCAGTTCTTC. The full variable domain, with the rest looked up from reference TRBV14 and TRBJ2-1, is EAGVTQFPSHSVIEKGQTVTLRCDPISGHDNLYWYRRVMGKEIKFLLHFVKESKQDESGMPNNRFLAERTGGTYSTLKVQPAELEDSGVYFCASSQRRTSGRGNEQFFGPGTRLTVL.